This passage covers 23 T cell receptor beta chains from one sample sequenced in a study of cytomegalovirus exposure and HLA in healthy donors. PCR employed 60 Vbeta and 13 Jbeta primers. Assay: immunoSEQ multiplex PCR; the TCRdb copy retains only in-frame clones and omits some. The repertoire holds 170,000 or so clones, with around 83% as singletons. The sample consisted of PBMCs. All receptors come from a man between 45 and 60 years old in good health and CMV-seropositive.

V usage is TRBV10-3 and J usage is TRBJ2-4; a weak D match, TRBD2 (6 bases). The CDR3 extends over 17 amino acids. V shed 0 bases and J shed 1 base, with 13 bases lying between them. Per the germline V gene, CDR1 is ENHRY and CDR2 is SYGVKD. CDR3 amino acids: CAISESSGRGAKNIQYF. CDR3 DNA: TGTGCCATCAGTGAGTCGTCCGGGAGAGGGGCCAAAAACATTCAGTACTTC.

The J gene is TRBJ1-2, the V gene TRBV7-2; possibly TRBD1 for D (6 bases). The V gene's germline CDR1 is SGHTA and CDR2 FQGNSA. The CDR3 runs 13 residues. The V gene lost 5 bases and the J gene lost 8 bases, with 15 bases spanning the gap. In DNA form, the CDR3 reads TGTGCCAGCAGCCCCCAGGGGCTCTACGGCTACACCTTC. Amino acids: CASSPQGLYGYTF.

The sample holds a few counts of this clone. Other nucleotide sequences from this sample produce the same CDR3. The V gene is TRBV19, the J gene TRBJ2-3; D may be TRBD2 (6 bases). Trimming shortened V by 1 base and J by 4 bases, and 12 bases separated the two germline ends. The CDR3 is made up of 15 amino acids. The germline gives CDR1 LNHDA, CDR2 SQIVND (reference sequence). The CDR3 region is CASSIAGAGADTQYF. As DNA, the CDR3 is TGTGCCAGTAGTATAGCGGGAGCTGGAGCAGATACGCAGTATTTT.

The chain carries TRBV2 and TRBJ1-4; D is perhaps TRBD1 (6 bases). Per germline, CDR1 SNHLY and CDR2 FYNNEI. This CDR3 is built from 14 residues. V was cut by 4 bases and J by 3 bases, with 9 bases left in between. The CDR3, as DNA: TGTGCCAGCAGTGCGGACAGAGCTAATGAAAAACTGTTTTTT. Encoded protein: CASSADRANEKLFF.

The chain couples TRBV19 to TRBJ1-5, with 7 bases lining up with TRBD1. CDR3 length: 15 residues. Trimming removed 0 bases from V and 6 bases from J; junction bases left unmatched: 5. CDR1 is LNHDA, CDR2 SQIVND, per germline (reference sequence). CDR3 loop: CASSIDPGGLQPQHF. The CDR3, as DNA: TGTGCCAGTAGTATAGACCCAGGGGGACTTCAGCCCCAGCATTTT. Full variable domain (rest looked up from reference TRBV19 and TRBJ1-5): DGGITQSPKYLFRKEGQNVTLSCEQNLNHDAMYWYRQDPGQGLRLIYYSQIVNDFQKGDIAEGYSVSREKKESFPLTVTSAQKNPTAFYLCASSIDPGGLQPQHFGDGTRLSIL.

V gene TRBV11-2 combines with J gene TRBJ2-5, with D unclear. This CDR3 contains 15 residues. Germline CDR1 reads SGHAT; CDR2 reads FQNNGV. The V gene lost 0 bases and the J gene lost 5 bases, with 13 bases spanning the gap. As DNA, the CDR3 is TGTGCCAGCAGCTTAGAAAGGAACAGTTGGGAGACCCAGTACTTC. It codes for CASSLERNSWETQYF.

The rearrangement uses TRBV6-6 and TRBJ1-2; D not resolved. The CDR3 has 13 residues. V was cut by 2 bases and J by 8 bases, with 12 bases left in between. CDR1 and CDR2 (germline): MNHNY, SVGAGI (reference sequence). CDR3 bases: TGTGCCAGCAGTTACGAGGGCAGAGAAGGCTACACCTTC. Its translation: CASSYEGREGYTF.

This clone occurred once. The CDR3 region is CATSRDGETEAFF. The CDR3 region has the DNA TGTGCCACCAGCAGAGATGGGGAGACTGAAGCTTTCTTT. This rearrangement joins TRBV15 to TRBJ1-1; D is unresolved. V lost 0 bases and J 5 bases, leaving 7 bases between the germline ends. CDR1 is LNHNV and CDR2 is YYDKDF in the germline V gene (reference sequence). The CDR3 has 13 amino acids.

The rearrangement joins TRBV12-5 to TRBJ2-5; TRBD2 aligns across 8 bases. Germline lookup yields CDR1 LGHNT and CDR2 FRNRAP. The CDR3 has 17 residues. V was pared by 2 bases and J by 5 bases, with 13 bases of the junction left unmatched. The CDR3 DNA reads TGTGCTAGTGGTTTGCCCCCGAGAGGGCGCGGGGGGGAGACCCAGTACTTC. Translating it yields CASGLPPRGRGGETQYF. Filled out from reference TRBV12-5 and TRBJ2-5, the complete variable domain reads DARVTQTPRHKVTEMGQEVTMRCQPILGHNTVFWYRQTMMQGLELLAYFRNRAPLDDSGMPKDRFSAEMPDATLATLKIQPSEPRDSAVYFCASGLPPRGRGGETQYFGPGTRLLVL.

The V and J genes are TRBV5-1 and TRBJ2-7; TRBD1 matches 8 bases. Germline lookup yields CDR1 SGHRS and CDR2 YFSETQ. The V and J ends lost 1 base and 3 bases, in that order; junction bases with no gene match: 0. This CDR3 comprises 13 residues. The CDR3 region is CASSLTGGYEQYF. The CDR3, as DNA: TGCGCCAGCAGCTTGACAGGGGGCTACGAGCAGTACTTC.

The rearrangement links TRBV6-1 to TRBJ1-2; a possible D gene is TRBD1 (6 bases). Trimming took off 5 bases at V and 4 bases at J, with 14 bases between the two ends. The CDR3 contains 14 residues. The germline CDR1 and CDR2 sequences are MNHNS and SASEGT. CDR3 coding DNA: TGTGCCAGCAGTCCCCGGACAGCTTTCTATGGCTACACCTTC. Amino acids: CASSPRTAFYGYTF.

This clone was observed a single time. Different DNA sequences within this sample yield the same CDR3. V usage is TRBV7-2 and J usage is TRBJ1-2; 9 bases line up with TRBD1. The CDR3 loop spans 13 amino acids. Germline lookup yields CDR1 SGHTA and CDR2 FQGNSA. V was clipped by 4 bases and J by 5 bases; unmatched bases: 2. The CDR3 region is CASSSGQGYGYTF. The DNA for the CDR3 is TGTGCCAGCAGCTCGGGACAGGGTTATGGCTACACCTTC.

In its sample, this clone was seen once. The rearrangement joins TRBV6-5 to TRBJ1-4; 7 bases are a match to TRBD1. V was clipped by 5 bases and J by 8 bases; unmatched bases: 8. Per germline, CDR1 MNHEY and CDR2 SVGAGI. The CDR3 length is 14 residues. For the CDR3, the DNA is TGTGCCAGCAGTAGACAGGGAGGTGACGAAAAACTGTTTTTT. Amino acids: CASSRQGGDEKLFF.

The chain links TRBV5-1 to TRBJ1-3; 7 bases line up with TRBD1. V lost 1 base to trimming and J lost 6 bases; unmatched junction nucleotides: 1. The CDR3 covers 13 residues. Germline values: CDR1 SGHRS, CDR2 YFSETQ. The CDR3 DNA reads as TGCGCCAGCAGCTTGACAGGGGAAAACACCATATATTTT. Residues: CASSLTGENTIYF.

This clone has only a few counts. The gene calls are TRBV5-1 and TRBJ1-1, with 7 bases aligning to TRBD1. CDR1 is SGHRS and CDR2 is YFSETQ in the germline V gene. Unmatched junction bases numbered 5, after V lost 4 bases and J lost 5 bases. The CDR3 is made up of 13 amino acids. CDR3 region: CASSIDRVTEAFF. CDR3 sequence (DNA): TGCGCCAGCAGCATCGACAGGGTGACTGAAGCTTTCTTT.

In its sample, this clone was seen a few times. V and J are TRBV11-2 and TRBJ2-1, with TRBD2 as a possible D gene (5 bases). The V gene lost 4 bases and the J gene lost 0 bases, with 10 bases spanning the gap. The CDR3 spans 15 residues. The V gene's germline CDR1 is SGHAT and CDR2 FQNNGV. The CDR3 sequence is CASSSPTSSYNEQFF. The DNA of the CDR3 is TGTGCCAGCAGCTCACCTACTAGCTCCTACAATGAGCAGTTCTTC.

V gene TRBV13 combines with J gene TRBJ2-7; perhaps TRBD2 as D (5 bases). V lost 4 bases and J lost 6, with 16 bases in between. Germline CDR1 and CDR2: PRHDT and FYEKMQ (reference sequence). The CDR3 runs to 14 residues. CDR3 amino acids: CASSSDLRVGEQYV. CDR3 nucleotides: TGTGCCAGCAGCTCGGACTTAAGGGTGGGCGAGCAGTACGTC.

The chain carries TRBV18 and TRBJ1-1; TRBD1 is a possible D gene (5 bases). The germline V gene encodes CDR1 KGHSH and CDR2 LQKENI. This CDR3 region has 14 residues. Trimming took 3 bases from V and 4 from J, leaving 12 bases between them. DNA for the CDR3: TGTGCCAGCTCACCCCTGGGGGGGACCACTGAAGCTTTCTTT. Its protein is CASSPLGGTTEAFF.

This chain uses TRBV6-6 with TRBJ2-2; perhaps TRBD1 as D (6 bases). The germline gives CDR1 MNHNY, CDR2 SVGAGI (reference sequence). The V and J ends lost 7 bases and 7 bases respectively, with 16 bases between them. The CDR3 covers 14 residues. CDR3 coding DNA: TGTGCCAGCACCGAGGGCAGGGGTGGCGGGGAGCTGTTTTTT. This codes for CASTEGRGGGELFF.

This rearrangement joins TRBV5-4 to TRBJ2-5; D perhaps matches TRBD2 (6 bases). V was pared by 3 bases and J by 1 base, with 13 bases between. The CDR3 is 15 residues long. The germline V gene encodes CDR1 SGHNT and CDR2 YYREEE (reference sequence). The CDR3 DNA reads as TGTGCCAGCAGCTCCGGAGGGCAGACCCAAGAGACCCAGTACTTC. This encodes CASSSGGQTQETQYF.

This clone was counted a single time. The gene calls are TRBV19 and TRBJ1-1; a possible D gene is TRBD1 (6 bases). The CDR3 is made up of 15 amino acids. The V and J ends lost 7 bases and 4 bases respectively, with 19 bases between them. Germline CDR1 is LNHDA and CDR2 is SQIVND (reference sequence). The CDR3 region has the DNA TGTGCCAGTAATTCCCCGGGGGGCGTCACCACTGAAGCTTTCTTT. It is translated as CASNSPGGVTTEAFF.

The chain has TRBV28 and TRBJ1-1, with 7 bases aligning to TRBD1. The V gene end was trimmed by 4 bases and the J gene end by 5 bases; junction bases not matched to a gene: 4. Germline lookup yields CDR1 MDHEN and CDR2 SYDVKM. The length of the CDR3 is 13 residues. The CDR3 spells CASSYRGKTEAFF. In DNA, the CDR3 is TGTGCCAGCAGTTACAGGGGTAAAACTGAAGCTTTCTTT. Variable domain in full (rest from reference TRBV28 and TRBJ1-1): DVKVTQSSRYLVKRTGEKVFLECVQDMDHENMFWYRQDPGLGLRLIYFSYDVKMKEKGDIPEGYSVSREKKERFSLILESASTNQTSMYLCASSYRGKTEAFFGQGTRLTVV.

The V call is TRBV10-1, the J call TRBJ2-3; 15 bases are a match to TRBD2. CDR1 is WNHNN and CDR2 is SYGVQD in the germline V gene (reference sequence). After removal of 0 bases from V and 3 bases from J, the junction contained 13 bases not matched to a gene. The CDR3 totals 21 residues. CDR3 nucleotides: TGCGCCAGCAGTGAGTCGACTGGAGGACTAGCGGGAGGGCCCATGACAGATACGCAGTATTTT. It codes for CASSESTGGLAGGPMTDTQYF.